Presented here are 10 T cell receptor beta chains from one specimen sequenced in a study of blood T cell repertoires in COVID-19. Assay: immunoSEQ multiplex PCR; the TCRdb copy retains only in-frame clones and omits some. The sample lists 80,000 to 100,000 clones, around 72% seen once, with 3.5% to 4% in the top ten. Sequenced material: peripheral blood. These receptors were taken from a man aged 70-80 years with COVID-19, enrolled during active disease.

This clone was recorded once. The chain links TRBV3-1 (or the pseudogene TRBV3-2) to TRBJ1-4; no clear D. The CDR3 consists of 13 residues. Trimming left V 4 bases short and J 5 bases short, with 8 bases between. Germline-derived CDR1 and CDR2 are LGHDT and YNNKEL (reference sequence). In DNA form, the CDR3 reads TGTGCCAGCAGCCCATCCCCAAATGAAAAACTGTTTTTT. It is translated as CASSPSPNEKLFF.

V and J are TRBV5-6 and TRBJ2-2, with 7 positions matching TRBD1. The V segment lost 4 bases and the J segment 4 bases; nucleotides outside the gene matches: 1. This CDR3 comprises 13 residues. CDR1 is SGHDT and CDR2 is YYEEEE in the germline V gene. CDR3 DNA: TGTGCCAGCAGCCCAGGGGGCACCGGGGAGCTGTTTTTT. Translated: CASSPGGTGELFF. The full variable domain, its missing parts supplied by reference TRBV5-6 and TRBJ2-2, is DAGVTQSPTHLIKTRGQQVTLRCSPKSGHDTVSWYQQALGQGPQFIFQYYEEEERQRGNFPDRFSGHQFPNYSSELNVNALLLGDSALYLCASSPGGTGELFFGEGSRLTVL.

The chain has TRBV28 and TRBJ1-2; D not certain. Germline V gives CDR1 MDHEN, CDR2 SYDVKM. Trimming cost V 2 bases and J 4 bases, with 8 bases left between them. The CDR3 is 13 residues long. CDR3 loop: CASSLITVYGYTF. The CDR3 bases are TGTGCCAGCAGTTTAATCACAGTCTATGGCTACACCTTC.

Worth noting for this clone: The same CDR3 is also encoded by other DNA sequences in this sample. The gene calls are TRBV28 and TRBJ1-1; 7 nucleotides line up with TRBD1. J was trimmed by 1 base and V by 6 bases; bases with no gene match: 5. The CDR3 length is 14 residues. Germline CDR1 reads MDHEN; CDR2 reads SYDVKM. CDR3 in amino acids: CASSPGTANTEAFF. For the CDR3, the DNA is TGTGCCAGCAGCCCCGGGACAGCGAACACTGAAGCTTTCTTT.

The rearrangement uses TRBV5-1 and TRBJ2-7; D may be TRBD1 (6 bases). The CDR3 is 14 amino acids. CDR1 and CDR2 from the germline V gene are SGHRS and YFSETQ. The V and J ends lost 2 bases and 5 bases respectively, with 14 bases between them. CDR3 region: CASSFSQGINEQYF. CDR3 sequence (DNA): TGCGCCAGCAGCTTTTCGCAGGGGATCAACGAGCAGTACTTC.

This sequence joins TRBV5-1 and TRBJ1-2; D may be TRBD1 (5 bases). V lost 0 bases and J 8 bases, leaving 14 bases between the germline ends. Germline loops: CDR1 SGHRS, CDR2 YFSETQ. This CDR3 is built from 14 residues. For the CDR3, the DNA is TGCGCCAGCAGCTTGGGGGGACTTGGGGACGGCTACACCTTC. This encodes CASSLGGLGDGYTF.

This clone was counted ten times or more. This sequence joins TRBV7-9 and TRBJ2-2; D gene ambiguous. In germline, CDR1 is SEHNR, CDR2 FQNEAQ (reference sequence). V was trimmed by 8 bases and J by 5 bases, leaving 9 bases between them. The CDR3 is 12 residues long. This CDR3 reads CASSHQTGELFF. The CDR3 DNA reads as TGTGCCAGCTCTCACCAGACCGGGGAGCTGTTTTTT.

This clone was observed a single time. The chain has TRBV5-1 and TRBJ1-4; D is possibly TRBD1 (6 bases). The CDR3 runs to 14 residues. CDR1 is SGHRS, CDR2 YFSETQ, per germline. Deletions cut 1 base from V and 5 bases from J, with 9 bases between. The CDR3 loop reads CASSLTGMNEKLFF. The CDR3 DNA is TGCGCCAGCAGCTTGACAGGGATGAATGAAAAACTGTTTTTT.

The chain links TRBV5-1 to TRBJ1-1; perhaps TRBD1 as D (5 bases). Germline V gene sequence: CDR1 SGHRS, CDR2 YFSETQ. Trimming pared 1 base from V and 3 bases from J, leaving 10 bases between. This CDR3 region has 14 residues. The CDR3, as DNA: TGCGCCAGCAGCTTGTCCGACAGCTACACTGAAGCTTTCTTT. The encoded protein is CASSLSDSYTEAFF.

This sequence joins TRBV5-1 and TRBJ2-1; possible D gene TRBD2, 6 bases. Germline V CDR1 and CDR2: SGHRS, YFSETQ. The CDR3 length is 16 residues. Trimming shortened V by 4 bases and J by 0 bases, and 14 bases separated the two germline ends. The CDR3 DNA is TGCGCCAGCAGCGCCCTTCTAGCGTCCTCCTACAATGAGCAGTTCTTC. Translated, it gives CASSALLASSYNEQFF.